This TCR beta chain was sequenced for a study of early T cells in non-severe SARS-CoV-2 infection. About the study: With bulk RNA from unsorted whole blood as input, sequencing yielded unpaired chains.

This clonotype was observed many times. Its antigen is still unknown. The study's findings and limits: Matches to VDJdb favored anti-spike CD8 responses and missed private and CD4 specificities.

The CDR3 spans 14 residues. The germline V gene has CDR1 SGHTA and CDR2 FQGNSA. Trimming left V 3 bases short and J 2 bases short, with 11 bases between. As part of library construction, unique molecular identifiers were attached to individual cDNA molecules. TCRdb reanalysed the 5' RACE reads using MiXCR and keeps one entry per CDR3 protein. The data show roughly 57,000 distinct CDR3 sequences, roughly an eighth seen once. Input material: whole blood. The chain joins TRBV7-2 to TRBJ2-7, with D maybe TRBD1 (6 bases). The receptor comes from an adult who was a healthcare worker with PCR-confirmed SARS-CoV-2 infection or an uninfected control (not recorded which). The CDR3 DNA reads as TGTGCCAGCAGCTTCGGGACACCGGCCTACGAGCAGTACTTC. This sequence encodes CASSFGTPAYEQYF.